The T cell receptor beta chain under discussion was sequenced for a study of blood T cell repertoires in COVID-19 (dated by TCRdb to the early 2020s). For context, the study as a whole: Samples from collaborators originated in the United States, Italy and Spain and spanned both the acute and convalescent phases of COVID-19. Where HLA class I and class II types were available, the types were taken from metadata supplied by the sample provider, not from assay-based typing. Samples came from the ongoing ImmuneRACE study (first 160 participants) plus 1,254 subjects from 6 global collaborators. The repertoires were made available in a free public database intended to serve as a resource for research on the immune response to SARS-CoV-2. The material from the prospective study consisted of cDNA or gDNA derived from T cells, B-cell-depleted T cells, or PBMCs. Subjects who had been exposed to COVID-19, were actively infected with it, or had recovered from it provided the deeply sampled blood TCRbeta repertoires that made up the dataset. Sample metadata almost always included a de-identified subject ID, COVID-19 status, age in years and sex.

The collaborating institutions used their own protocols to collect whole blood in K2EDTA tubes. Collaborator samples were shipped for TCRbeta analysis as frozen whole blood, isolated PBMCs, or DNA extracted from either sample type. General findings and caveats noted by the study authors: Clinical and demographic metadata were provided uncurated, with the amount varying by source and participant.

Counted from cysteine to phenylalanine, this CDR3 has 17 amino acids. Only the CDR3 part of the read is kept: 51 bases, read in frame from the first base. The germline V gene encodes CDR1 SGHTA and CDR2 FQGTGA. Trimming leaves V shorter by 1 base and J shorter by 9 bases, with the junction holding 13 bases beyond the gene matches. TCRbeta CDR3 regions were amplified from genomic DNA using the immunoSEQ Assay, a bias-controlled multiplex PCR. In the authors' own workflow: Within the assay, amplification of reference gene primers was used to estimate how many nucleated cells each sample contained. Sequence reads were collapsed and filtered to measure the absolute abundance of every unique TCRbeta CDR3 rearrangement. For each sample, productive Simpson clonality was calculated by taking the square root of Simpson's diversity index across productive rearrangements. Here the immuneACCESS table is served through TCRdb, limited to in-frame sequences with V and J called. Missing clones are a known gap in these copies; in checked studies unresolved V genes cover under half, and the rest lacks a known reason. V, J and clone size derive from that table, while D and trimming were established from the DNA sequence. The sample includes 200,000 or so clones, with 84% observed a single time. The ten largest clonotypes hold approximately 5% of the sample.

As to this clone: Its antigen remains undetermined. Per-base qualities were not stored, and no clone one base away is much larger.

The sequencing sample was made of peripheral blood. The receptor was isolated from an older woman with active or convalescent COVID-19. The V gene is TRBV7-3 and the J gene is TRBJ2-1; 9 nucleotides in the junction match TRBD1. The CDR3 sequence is CASSLMGTGYGSGEQFF. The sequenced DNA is TGTGCCAGCAGCTTAATGGGGACAGGGTATGGGTCGGGTGAGCAGTTCTTC.